What follows are 25 T cell receptor beta chains derived from one specimen sequenced in a study of cytomegalovirus exposure and HLA in healthy donors. This PCR relied on a set of 60 Vbeta primers and 13 Jbeta primers. The protocol was immunoSEQ multiplex PCR, while the TCRdb copy is restricted to in-frame clones and leaves out a portion. The table has 180,000 or so clones, more than 75% seen once; the top ten hold over 1.5%. Sequencing input: PBMCs. These receptors were taken from a middle-aged man in good health and CMV-seronegative.

The rearrangement uses TRBV19 and TRBJ2-7; maybe TRBD2 (7 bases). The CDR3 consists of 16 residues. Germline V gives CDR1 LNHDA, CDR2 SQIVND (reference sequence). V dropped 5 bases and J dropped 2 bases, with 19 bases sitting between them. The CDR3 reads CASSVTSGGPPYEQYF. CDR3 coding DNA: TGTGCCAGTAGTGTTACTTCGGGGGGCCCTCCCTACGAGCAGTACTTC.

This clone was detected only a few times. The V gene is TRBV28, the J gene TRBJ2-3; D remains ambiguous. The CDR3 loop spans 11 amino acids. From germline, CDR1 is MDHEN and CDR2 SYDVKM. V was pared by 7 bases and J by 6 bases, with 8 bases between. Written as DNA, the CDR3 is TGTGCCAGCACCCAACGGGATACGCAGTATTTT. It specifies CASTQRDTQYF.

A single count supports this clone. The chain employs TRBV7-8 and TRBJ1-1, with D possibly being TRBD1 (5 bases). Trimming cost V 4 bases and J 5 bases, with 11 bases left between them. Germline V lookup: CDR1 SGHVS, CDR2 FQNEAQ. There are 13 residues in the CDR3. Here the CDR3 reads CASSSQGRTEAFF. The CDR3 DNA follows: TGTGCCAGCAGCTCCCAGGGTCGGACTGAAGCTTTCTTT.

The chain recombines TRBV28 with TRBJ1-4, with D possibly TRBD1 on 5 matching bases. This CDR3 has 14 amino acids. The V end lost 3 bases, the J end lost 3 bases, and 8 bases lay between the germline ends. Germline V gene sequence: CDR1 MDHEN, CDR2 SYDVKM. CDR3 protein: CASSFRGANEKLFF. In DNA form, the CDR3 reads TGTGCCAGCAGTTTTCGGGGGGCTAATGAAAAACTGTTTTTT.

V and J are TRBV13 and TRBJ2-3; the match to TRBD2 covers 7 bases. This CDR3 has 16 amino acids. Trimming cost V 1 base and J 2 bases; bases outside gene matches: 6. Germline-derived CDR1 and CDR2 are PRHDT and FYEKMQ (reference sequence). This chain's CDR3 is CASSLVRAGATDTQYF. CDR3 in DNA: TGTGCCAGCAGCTTAGTGAGGGCGGGAGCCACAGATACGCAGTATTTT. Full variable domain (outside the CDR3, taken from reference TRBV13 and TRBJ2-3): AAGVIQSPRHLIKEKRETATLKCYPIPRHDTVYWYQQGPGQDPQFLISFYEKMQSDKGSIPDRFSAQQFSDYHSELNMSSLELGDSALYFCASSLVRAGATDTQYFGPGTRLTVL.

DNA for the CDR3: TGTGCCAGCAGGCCGAGCGGCCCCTCCTACGAGCAGTACTTC. It codes for CASRPSGPSYEQYF. The chain has TRBV21-1 and TRBJ2-7; the DNA was not used to check the table's D call, TRBD2. TRBV21-1 is described as a pseudogene. The CDR3 loop spans 14 amino acids.

V and J are TRBV9 and TRBJ2-7; weak D call: TRBD2 (5 bases). Germline assignment: CDR1 SGDLS and CDR2 YYNGEE. V gave up 3 bases and J gave up 0 bases, with 13 bases separating them. CDR3 length equals 15 residues. The CDR3 reads CASSAGPGSSYEQYF. As DNA, the CDR3 is TGTGCCAGCAGCGCCGGACCGGGAAGCTCCTACGAGCAGTACTTC.

The V and J genes are TRBV2 and TRBJ1-5; TRBD1 might be the D (5 bases). This CDR3 region has 16 residues. The germline V and J ends were trimmed by 7 bases and 2 bases, with 18 bases remaining between them. The germline gives CDR1 SNHLY, CDR2 FYNNEI. In DNA form, the CDR3 reads TGTGCCAGCACCCAAGGGGCAGGTACGCGCAATCAGCCCCAGCATTTT. Residues: CASTQGAGTRNQPQHF.

V gene TRBV7-2 combines with J gene TRBJ1-2, with TRBD1 identical over 10 bases. This CDR3 spans 16 amino acids. The germline CDR1 and CDR2 sequences are SGHTA and FQGNSA. The V gene end was trimmed by 1 base and the J gene end by 4 bases; junction bases not matched to a gene: 6. The CDR3 reads CASSLGGTGVTYGYTF. The CDR3 region has the DNA TGTGCCAGCAGCTTAGGGGGGACAGGGGTCACCTATGGCTACACCTTC.

CDR3 residues: CASSLPPRLAGELNEQFF. In nucleotides, the CDR3 is TGTGCCAGCAGCTTACCACCCAGACTAGCGGGGGAACTTAATGAGCAGTTCTTC. V is TRBV7-9 and J is TRBJ2-1, with 12 positions matching TRBD2. Germline CDR1 is SEHNR and CDR2 is FQNEAQ (reference sequence). J was trimmed by 7 bases and V by 2 bases; bases with no gene match: 12. The CDR3 has 18 residues.

This clone was seen a handful of times. The rearrangement uses TRBV7-2 and TRBJ2-7; D might be TRBD1 (5 bases). CDR3 size: 13 residues. The V gene's germline CDR1 is SGHTA and CDR2 FQGNSA. The ends were cut back, 4 bases at V and 6 bases at J, with 13 bases in the middle. The CDR3 DNA sequence: TGTGCCAGCAGCTATTCGCAGGGTACCGAGCAGTACTTC. It is translated as CASSYSQGTEQYF.

To note about this clone: Other nucleotide sequences in the sample specify the same CDR3. The rearrangement joins TRBV30 to TRBJ1-2; D not resolved. CDR3 length equals 11 residues. With 0 bases removed from V and 5 bases from J, the gap between germline ends came to 4 bases. The germline V gene encodes CDR1 GTSNPN and CDR2 SVGIG (reference sequence). Here the CDR3 reads CAWSVQYGYTF. CDR3 nucleotides: TGTGCCTGGAGTGTACAATATGGCTACACCTTC. The variable domain in full, with the rest retrieved from reference TRBV30 and TRBJ1-2, is SQTIHQWPATLVQPVGSPLSLECTVEGTSNPNLYWYRQAAGRGLQLLFYSVGIGQISSEVPQNLSASRPQDRQFILSSKKLLLSDSGFYLCAWSVQYGYTFGSGTRLTVV.

The CDR3, as DNA: TGTGCCAGCAGTGACGGACAGGGTCACTCCTACAATGAGCAGTTCTTC. This codes for CASSDGQGHSYNEQFF. The rearrangement joins TRBV6-1 to TRBJ2-1, with TRBD1 identical over 8 bases. CDR3 length: 16 residues. The germline CDR1 and CDR2 sequences are MNHNS and SASEGT. The J segment lost 0 bases and the V segment lost 3 bases, leaving 4 bases of the junction unmatched.

This chain uses TRBV29-1 with TRBJ1-5, with D maybe TRBD1 (5 bases). Trimming stripped 4 bases from V and 6 bases from J, with 22 bases between. CDR1 is SQVTM, CDR2 ANQGSEA, per germline. The CDR3 has 16 amino acids. The CDR3 DNA reads TGCAGCGTTGTAGATGGAGGGACCCCAGCGGGTCAGCCCCAGCATTTT. This codes for CSVVDGGTPAGQPQHF. Using reference TRBV29-1 and TRBJ1-5 for the parts outside the CDR3, the full variable domain is SAVISQKPSRDICQRGTSLTIQCQVDSQVTMMFWYRQQPGQSLTLIATANQGSEATYESGFVIDKFPISRPNLTFSTLTVSNMSPEDSSIYLCSVVDGGTPAGQPQHFGDGTRLSIL.

V usage is TRBV5-5 and J usage is TRBJ2-1; 7 positions match TRBD1. Trimming removed 3 bases from V and 4 bases from J; junction bases left unmatched: 1. This CDR3 is 13 amino acids long. Per germline, CDR1 SGHKS and CDR2 YYEKEE (reference sequence). The CDR3 protein is CASSSTGYNEQFF. The CDR3 nucleotides are TGTGCCAGCAGCTCGACAGGGTACAATGAGCAGTTCTTC.

V and J are TRBV5-1 and TRBJ1-2, with D tentatively TRBD1 (6 bases). The CDR3 loop spans 15 amino acids. V lost 6 bases, J lost 0 bases, and 15 bases lay in between. CDR1 SGHRS and CDR2 YFSETQ come from the germline V gene. CDR3 nucleotide sequence: TGCGCCAGCACCCCGACAGGAACCACTAACTATGGCTACACCTTC. The encoded protein is CASTPTGTTNYGYTF.

V and J are TRBV11-2 and TRBJ2-7; possible D gene TRBD2, 6 bases. With 6 bases removed from V and 0 bases from J, the gap between germline ends came to 18 bases. The length of the CDR3 is 16 residues. Germline V gene data show CDR1 as SGHAT and CDR2 as FQNNGV. CDR3 in amino acids: CASRHHLADRSYEQYF. The DNA of the CDR3 is TGTGCCAGCAGACACCACTTAGCGGATCGCTCCTACGAGCAGTACTTC.

This clone has only a few counts. The gene calls are TRBV7-8 and TRBJ2-6, with a weak D call TRBD1 (6 bases). Germline V gives CDR1 SGHVS, CDR2 FQNEAQ. There are 17 residues in the CDR3. Trimming stripped 0 bases from V and 0 bases from J, with 9 bases between. CDR3 amino acids: CASSLAHRASGANVLTF. CDR3 nucleotide sequence: TGTGCCAGCAGCTTAGCGCACAGGGCCTCTGGGGCCAACGTCCTGACTTTC.

This clone was detected once. This sequence joins TRBV28 and TRBJ2-5; TRBD2 matches at 7 bases. CDR1 and CDR2 (germline): MDHEN, SYDVKM. V lost 1 base to trimming and J lost 0 bases; unmatched junction nucleotides: 5. This CDR3 is 16 amino acids long. The CDR3 sequence is CASSLSGGSYQETQYF. As DNA, the CDR3 is TGTGCCAGCAGTTTATCGGGGGGATCGTACCAAGAGACCCAGTACTTC.

The gene calls are TRBV4-3 and TRBJ2-7; 12 bases fit TRBD2. This CDR3 spans 17 amino acids. The trim removed 1 base at V and 4 bases at J, leaving 8 bases unmatched. Germline CDR1 and CDR2: LGHNA and YSLEER. Here the CDR3 reads CASSQVWSLAGGYEQYF. The CDR3 DNA follows: TGCGCCAGCAGCCAAGTTTGGTCCCTAGCGGGAGGGTACGAGCAGTACTTC.

This clone was counted only a few times. The CDR3 here is CASGTSFLAEQYF. The CDR3 nucleotides are TGTGCCAGCGGGACTAGTTTCCTCGCGGAGCAGTACTTC. V and J are TRBV27 and TRBJ2-7; 8 bases match TRBD2. Germline-derived CDR1 and CDR2 are MNHEY and SMNVEV (reference sequence). Unmatched junction bases numbered 10, after V lost 8 bases and J lost 7 bases. This CDR3 comprises 13 residues.

With respect to this clone: Its ends do not fully match the called genes, so a read error is possible. The V gene is TRBV7-7, the J gene TRBJ1-1, with D unclear. This CDR3 comprises 14 residues. The germline CDR1 and CDR2 sequences are SSHAT and FNYEAQ (reference sequence). In DNA form, the CDR3 reads TGTGCTAGCAGCCCAGTAATCTCCACCACTGAAGCTTTCTTT. Its protein product is CASSPVISTTEAFF.

V usage is TRBV2 and J usage is TRBJ2-2; D is perhaps TRBD1 (5 bases). The CDR3 length is 14 residues. Germline CDR1 is SNHLY and CDR2 is FYNNEI. Trimming pared 6 bases from V and 6 bases from J, leaving 14 bases between. The CDR3 here is CASRVTAGSGELFF. CDR3 DNA sequence: TGTGCCAGCAGGGTAACCGCAGGGTCCGGGGAGCTGTTTTTT.

V gene TRBV7-8 combines with J gene TRBJ2-7; 10 positions agree with TRBD1. The CDR3 runs 15 residues. From germline, CDR1 is SGHVS and CDR2 FQNEAQ. V was clipped by 5 bases and J by 5 bases; unmatched bases: 9. CDR3 protein: CASSDPGQGIHEQYF. The DNA of the CDR3 is TGTGCCAGCAGCGATCCGGGACAGGGGATCCACGAGCAGTACTTC.

The chain uses TRBV5-1 and TRBJ2-3; 9 bases match TRBD1. Germline V gene lookup returns CDR1 SGHRS and CDR2 YFSETQ. This CDR3 is 14 amino acids long. V gave up 2 bases and J gave up 5 bases; unmatched junction bases: 3. The CDR3 sequence: CASSLDRGGDTQYF. In DNA, the CDR3 is TGCGCCAGCAGCTTAGACAGGGGGGGAGATACGCAGTATTTT.